This entry describes one T cell receptor (beta chain). This record belongs to a study of control samples from healthy donors and cancer patients. Germline V gene sequence: CDR1 MGHDK, CDR2 SYGVNS. V dropped 3 bases and J dropped 5 bases, with 14 bases sitting between them. This CDR3 region has 15 residues. The repertoire was sequenced with immunoSEQ multiplex PCR; TCRdb's copy has only in-frame clones and lacks some. The sample contains around 150,000 clones, nearly 96% of which appear only once. The sample taken for sequencing was blood. The chain couples TRBV25-1 to TRBJ2-1, with D perhaps matching TRBD1 or TRBD2 (6 bases each). This clonotype originated in a woman aged 25 to 45 in good health. CDR3 protein: CASSEGGGPHNEQFF. CDR3 DNA: TGTGCCAGCAGTGAGGGGGGCGGGCCGCACAATGAGCAGTTCTTC. The full variable domain, with the rest looked up from reference TRBV25-1 and TRBJ2-1, is EADIYQTPRYLVIGTGKKITLECSQTMGHDKMYWYQQDPGMELHLIHYSYGVNSTEKGDLSSESTVSRIRTEHFPLTLESARPSHTSQYLCASSEGGGPHNEQFFGPGTRLTVL.